This TCR beta chain came from a study of graft-versus-host responses after intestinal transplantation. CDR1 is KGHSH, CDR2 LQKENI, per germline. This CDR3 is built from 13 residues. The germline V and J ends were trimmed by 8 bases and 1 base, with 11 bases remaining between them. Clones were sequenced by immunoSEQ multiplex PCR, and TCRdb holds only the in-frame ones, with some missing. Here the sample spans 20,000 to 25,000 clones, around 40% being singletons. The chain employs TRBV18 and TRBJ2-5, with unresolved D. This sequence originates from a human patient who received an intestinal transplant. Specimen: alloreactive CD4+ T cells from a mixed lymphocyte reaction culture, collected before intestinal transplant. The sample's subset: CFSE-low proliferating T cells sorted from roughly six-day pre-transplant mixed lymphocyte reaction (GvH or HvG direction). Written as DNA, the CDR3 is TGTGCCAGCGGTGACAACATCCAAGAGACCCAGTACTTC. Residues: CASGDNIQETQYF.